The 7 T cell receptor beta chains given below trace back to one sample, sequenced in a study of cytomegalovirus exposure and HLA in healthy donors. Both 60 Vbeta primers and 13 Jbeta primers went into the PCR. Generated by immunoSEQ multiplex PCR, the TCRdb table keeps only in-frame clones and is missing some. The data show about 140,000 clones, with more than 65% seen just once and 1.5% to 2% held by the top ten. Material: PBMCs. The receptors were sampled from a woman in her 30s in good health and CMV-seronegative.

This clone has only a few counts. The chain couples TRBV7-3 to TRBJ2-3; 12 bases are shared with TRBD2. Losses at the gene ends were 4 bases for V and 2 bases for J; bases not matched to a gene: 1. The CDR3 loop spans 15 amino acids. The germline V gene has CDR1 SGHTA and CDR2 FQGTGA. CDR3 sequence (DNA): TGTGCCAGCAGCTGGACTAGCGGGATCACAGATACGCAGTATTTT. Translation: CASSWTSGITDTQYF.

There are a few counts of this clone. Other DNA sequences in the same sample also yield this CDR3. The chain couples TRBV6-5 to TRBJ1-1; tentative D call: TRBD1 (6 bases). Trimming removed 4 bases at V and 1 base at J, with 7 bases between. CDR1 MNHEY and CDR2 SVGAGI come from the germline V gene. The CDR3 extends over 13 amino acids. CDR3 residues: CASSSQGNTEAFF. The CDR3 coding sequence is TGTGCCAGCAGTTCACAGGGGAACACTGAAGCTTTCTTT.

CDR3: CASSERQGGREHF. CDR3 nucleotides: TGTGCCAGCAGTGAACGGCAGGGGGGACGTGAGCATTTT. The chain has TRBV6-5 and TRBJ1-5; 7 nucleotides match TRBD1. CDR3 size: 13 residues. Germline V gene lookup returns CDR1 MNHEY and CDR2 SVGAGI. After removal of 5 bases from V and 14 bases from J, the junction contained 12 bases not matched to a gene.

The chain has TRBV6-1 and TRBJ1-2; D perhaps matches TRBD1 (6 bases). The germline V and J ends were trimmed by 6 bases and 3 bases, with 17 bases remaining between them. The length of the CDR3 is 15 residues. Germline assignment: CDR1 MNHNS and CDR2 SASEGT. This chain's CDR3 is CASRAYTGLDYGYTF. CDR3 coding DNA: TGTGCCAGCAGGGCGTATACAGGGCTGGACTATGGCTACACCTTC.

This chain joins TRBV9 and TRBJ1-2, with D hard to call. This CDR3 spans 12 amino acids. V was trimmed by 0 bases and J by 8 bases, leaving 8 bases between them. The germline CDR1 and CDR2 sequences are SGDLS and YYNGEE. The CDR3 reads CASSVDSGGYTF. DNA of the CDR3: TGTGCCAGCAGCGTAGACAGCGGCGGCTACACCTTC.

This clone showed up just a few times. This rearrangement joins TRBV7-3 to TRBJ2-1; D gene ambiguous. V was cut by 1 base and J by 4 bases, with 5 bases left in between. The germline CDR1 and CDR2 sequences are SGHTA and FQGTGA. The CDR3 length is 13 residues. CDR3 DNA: TGTGCCAGCAGCTTAAGTTATTACAATGAGCAGTTCTTC. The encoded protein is CASSLSYYNEQFF.

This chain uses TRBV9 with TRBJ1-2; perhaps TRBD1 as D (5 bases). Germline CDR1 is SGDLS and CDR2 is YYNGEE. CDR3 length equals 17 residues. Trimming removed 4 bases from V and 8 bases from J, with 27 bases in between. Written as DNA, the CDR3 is TGTGCCAGCAGCCTGGGTTACCGATGGGGGGGGATAGGAGGCTACACCTTC. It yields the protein CASSLGYRWGGIGGYTF.